The clone carrying this T cell receptor (beta chain) was counted ten times or more. The data stem from a study of T cells after yellow fever vaccination. MiXCR, run by TCRdb on the 5' RACE reads, gives a single entry per CDR3 protein. This repertoire shows about 250,000 distinct CDR3 sequences, approximately 3.5% found once; its top ten account for about 20%. The TCR was taken from a man in his late teens or twenties who received the YFV17D yellow fever vaccine. The material was PBMCs, obtained 15 days after the yellow fever booster vaccination.

In DNA, the CDR3 is TGTGCCAGCAGTTACTCCTCCCGGGACAGGGCCCTTCGACATTTT. This sequence encodes CASSYSSRDRALRHF. The V gene is TRBV6-6, the J gene TRBJ1-5; 9 nucleotides align to TRBD1. Trimming removed 0 bases from V and 16 bases from J; junction bases left unmatched: 13. The CDR3 length is 15 residues. CDR1 is MNHNY and CDR2 is SVGAGI in the germline V gene (reference sequence).